The TCR beta chain under discussion was sequenced for a study of shared clonotypes between healthy human individuals. Background on the study: Each donor contributed plates that comprised three CD4 naive, three CD4 memory, two CD8 naive and one CD8 memory. Findings and limits, study-wide: Sharing of clonotypes among donors was expected to vary with sequencing depth. Naive CD4 clonotypes overlapped across a few donors at roughly 5.1%.

In its sample, this clone was seen many times. Its antigen remains unknown. Germline loops: CDR1 MNHEY, CDR2 SMNVEV (reference sequence). Trimming shortened V by 2 bases and J by 4 bases, and 6 bases separated the two germline ends. The CDR3 runs 13 residues. The protocol was immunoSEQ multiplex PCR, while the TCRdb copy is restricted to in-frame clones and leaves out a portion. Here the sample spans roughly 300,000 clones, roughly 91% being singletons. Sequencing was performed on memory CD8+ T cells sorted from blood. Subset here: CD45RO+ cells pooled with CCR7-negative TemRA cells. The gene calls are TRBV27 and TRBJ2-1; D is ambiguous. This TCR was sampled from a man aged 18 to 35 in good health. The CDR3 DNA reads TGTGCCAGCAGTTTAGTAGTTTACAATGAGCAGTTCTTC. Protein product: CASSLVVYNEQFF.